This T cell receptor beta chain was observed in a study of beta chain features in type 1 diabetes. The CDR3 runs to 14 residues. Germline trimming cut 4 bases from V and 7 bases from J; bases unmatched to any gene: 10. From germline, CDR1 is SGHRS and CDR2 YFSETQ. The study reverse transcribed the entire isolated RNA, so it sequenced expressed TCRB transcripts. Naive, central memory and regulatory T cell samples produced a mean of about 3.5 million reads. The table came from immunoSEQ multiplex PCR; TCRdb's copy has only in-frame clones and leaves some out. The sample contains around 350,000 clones, approximately 12% of which appear only once. All sorted populations exceeded 98% purity. Study-wide findings and caveats: A potential influence of HLA type upon TCRB rearrangement remained unresolved herein. PCR might show a preference for shorter templates, equally across patients and controls.

A remark on this clone: Its target is not known.

Sequences were obtained from naive CD4+ T cells from blood. The chain combines TRBV5-1 with TRBJ1-2, with 7 bases aligning to TRBD1. This clonotype was sampled from a man younger than 30 in good health. CDR3 sequence (DNA): TGCGCCAGCAGCGCCCGGGACAGCCGGCGTGGCTACACCTTC. Its protein is CASSARDSRRGYTF.